The source of this T cell receptor beta chain is a study of blood T cell repertoires in COVID-19. Study-level information: From the United States, Italy and Spain came samples of acute and convalescent COVID-19. Sample material is recorded as cDNA or gDNA derived from T cells, B-cell-depleted T cells, or PBMCs.

In the original analysis: It was from reference gene primer amplification that nucleated cell counts were estimated. Sequencing used immunoSEQ multiplex PCR; TCRdb keeps in-frame clones, though not all of them. That table furnishes V, J and clone size, whereas the DNA furnished D and trimming. The sample records 200,000 to 300,000 clones, approximately 87% being singletons. The sequencing sample was made of peripheral blood. The clonotype was recovered from a woman in her forties who had recovered from COVID-19.

The CDR3: CATSREVSYISGYTF. The CDR3, as DNA: TGTGCCACCAGCAGGGAGGTTTCGTATATCTCTGGCTACACCTTC. The chain is built from TRBV15 and TRBJ1-2; no firm D call. The CDR3 consists of 15 residues. Trimming removed 3 bases from V and 7 bases from J, with 18 bases in between. Germline V gives CDR1 LNHNV, CDR2 YYDKDF (reference sequence). The whole variable domain, remainder taken from reference TRBV15 and TRBJ1-2, is DAMVIQNPRYQVTQFGKPVTLSCSQTLNHNVMYWYQQKSSQAPKLLFHYYDKDFNNEADTPDNFQSRRPNTSFCFLDIRSPGLGDTAMYLCATSREVSYISGYTFGSGTRLTVV.